These 22 T cell receptor beta chains were all obtained from the same sample, sequenced in a study of OX40 agonist ivuxolimab in advanced cancers. The data were produced by immunoSEQ multiplex PCR, yet TCRdb's version contains in-frame clones alone and is incomplete. The table lists 50,000 to 65,000 clones, about 91% of them singletons, with about 9% in the top ten. This material consisted of CD4+ or CD8+ T cells sorted from blood, taken in a trial of the OX40 agonist ivuxolimab. These receptors were taken from an adult with an advanced solid tumor such as melanoma, head and neck, liver or kidney cancer.

The chain is built from TRBV4-2 and TRBJ1-1, with D uncertain. This CDR3 has 14 amino acids. The ends were cut back, 1 base at V and 4 bases at J, with 10 bases in the middle. Germline V lookup: CDR1 LGHNA, CDR2 YNFKEQ. The CDR3 loop reads CASSQVLEGTEAFF. Here the CDR3 DNA reads TGTGCCAGCAGCCAAGTCTTAGAGGGCACTGAAGCTTTCTTT.

The chain joins TRBV6-5 to TRBJ1-1; 10 bases are a match to TRBD1. CDR3 length: 14 amino acids. Unmatched junction bases numbered 3, after V lost 7 bases and J lost 1 base. Germline V gene sequence: CDR1 MNHEY, CDR2 SVGAGI. DNA of the CDR3: TGTGCCAGCACCCGACAGGGGGCGAACACTGAAGCTTTCTTT. The encoded protein is CASTRQGANTEAFF.

The CDR3 DNA sequence: TGTGCCAGCAGCCCACCTACAGGAATCACAGATACGCAGTATTTT. This gives the protein CASSPPTGITDTQYF. The V and J genes are TRBV7-9 and TRBJ2-3; a possible D gene is TRBD1 (5 bases). Deletions cut 5 bases from V and 2 bases from J, with 14 bases between. Germline CDR1 and CDR2: SEHNR and FQNEAQ (reference sequence). The CDR3 has 15 amino acids. Based on the CDR3 plus reference TRBV7-9 and TRBJ2-3, the full variable domain is DTGVSQNPRHKITKRGQNVTFRCDPISEHNRLYWYRQTLGQGPEFLTYFQNEAQLEKSRLLSDRFSAERPKGSFSTLEIQRTEQGDSAMYLCASSPPTGITDTQYFGPGTRLTVL.

The rearrangement uses TRBV13 and TRBJ1-6, with D possibly TRBD1 on 5 matching bases. Trimming cost V 5 bases and J 7 bases, with 18 bases left between them. Germline assignment: CDR1 PRHDT and CDR2 FYEKMQ (reference sequence). CDR3 length equals 16 residues. The CDR3 DNA reads TGTGCCAGCAGCATGGGGCTTGGGAACCTCAATTCACCCCTCCACTTT. As protein: CASSMGLGNLNSPLHF.

This chain links TRBV19 with TRBJ2-1; D is unclear. V was cut by 2 bases and J by 0 bases, with 8 bases left in between. CDR1 is LNHDA and CDR2 is SQIVND in the germline V gene (reference sequence). The CDR3 loop spans 15 amino acids. CDR3 region: CASSISGSSYNEQFF. The CDR3 DNA is TGTGCCAGTAGTATATCTGGAAGCTCCTACAATGAGCAGTTCTTC.

The chain combines TRBV4-3 with TRBJ1-1, with D uncertain. The CDR3 is made up of 16 amino acids. The germline gives CDR1 LGHNA, CDR2 YSLEER. Trimming pared 0 bases from V and 4 bases from J, leaving 15 bases between. The CDR3 here is CASSQDLGLGGTEAFF. CDR3 DNA: TGCGCCAGCAGCCAAGATCTTGGGTTAGGCGGCACTGAAGCTTTCTTT.

The V gene is TRBV27, the J gene TRBJ2-3, with D hard to call. The V gene lost 5 bases and the J gene lost 4 bases, with 7 bases spanning the gap. CDR3 length: 12 amino acids. CDR1 MNHEY and CDR2 SMNVEV come from the germline V gene (reference sequence). CDR3 nucleotide sequence: TGTGCCAGCAGTCCGGCCTCAGATACGCAGTATTTT. It translates to CASSPASDTQYF.

The chain joins TRBV11-3 to TRBJ2-1, with D hard to call. V lost 2 bases to trimming and J lost 0 bases, with 11 bases between them. CDR1 is SGHNT, CDR2 YENEEA, per germline. CDR3 length: 16 amino acids. CDR3 DNA sequence: TGTGCCAGCAGCTTATATACCGGCCTCTCCTACAATGAGCAGTTCTTC. It is translated as CASSLYTGLSYNEQFF.

J is TRBJ1-5 and V is TRBV6-6, with 8 bases that match TRBD1. This CDR3 has 15 amino acids. The germline gives CDR1 MNHNY, CDR2 SVGAGI (reference sequence). The V gene end was trimmed by 4 bases and the J gene end by 4 bases; junction bases not matched to a gene: 6. The CDR3 DNA sequence: TGTGCCAGCAGTTCTCAGGGGGCGCGAAATCAGCCCCAGCATTTT. Translating it yields CASSSQGARNQPQHF.

The rearrangement joins TRBV7-9 to TRBJ2-7; D may be TRBD1 (6 bases). The length of the CDR3 is 13 residues. Germline V gives CDR1 SEHNR, CDR2 FQNEAQ (reference sequence). The V end lost 5 bases, the J end lost 2 bases, and 10 bases lay between the germline ends. The CDR3 protein is CASSLDSPYEQYF. The DNA for the CDR3 is TGTGCCAGCAGCCTGGACAGTCCCTACGAGCAGTACTTC.

This clone was picked up one time. This rearrangement joins TRBV2 to TRBJ2-2; 11 nucleotides match TRBD1. Germline values: CDR1 SNHLY, CDR2 FYNNEI. With V trimmed by 5 bases and J by 5 bases, 16 bases remained unmatched. The CDR3 runs to 19 residues. The CDR3 sequence: CASSPRDRGVLVWTGELFF. CDR3 coding DNA: TGTGCCAGCAGTCCCCGGGACAGGGGGGTCTTGGTTTGGACCGGGGAGCTGTTTTTT.

The chain combines TRBV28 with TRBJ1-1; weak D call: TRBD1 (5 bases). V was pared by 8 bases and J by 6 bases, with 25 bases between. The CDR3 contains 16 residues. Germline assignment: CDR1 MDHEN and CDR2 SYDVKM. The CDR3 DNA reads TGTGCCAGCTTCAAAACCGTACAGGACGATATCTCTGAAGCTTTCTTT. This encodes CASFKTVQDDISEAFF.

This chain connects TRBV19 to TRBJ2-1, with 8 bases fitting TRBD2. J gave up 8 bases and V 4 bases, and 10 bases lay outside the gene matches. CDR1 LNHDA and CDR2 SQIVND come from the germline V gene (reference sequence). CDR3 length: 15 residues. The chain's CDR3 is CASSTLGLELHEQFF. The CDR3 DNA reads as TGTGCCAGTAGTACTTTGGGACTAGAGCTCCATGAGCAGTTCTTC.

V usage is TRBV4-3 and J usage is TRBJ1-1; 7 bases match TRBD1. This CDR3 is 15 amino acids long. V shed 8 bases, J shed 5 bases, and the junction held 14 bases outside the gene matches. Germline V gene data show CDR1 as LGHNA and CDR2 as YSLEER. CDR3 in DNA: TGCGCCAGCGGACCAGCGGACAGGTCGTTAACTGAAGCTTTCTTT. It translates to CASGPADRSLTEAFF.

The J gene is TRBJ2-3, the V gene TRBV28; 10 bases map to TRBD1. Losses at the gene ends were 7 bases for V and 5 bases for J; bases not matched to a gene: 27. Germline V gene lookup returns CDR1 MDHEN and CDR2 SYDVKM. The CDR3 consists of 21 residues. The CDR3 region has the DNA TGTGCCAGCACCCATTCGAAAGGGACAGGGGTGGCGGGGGCCCCGGGAGATACGCAGTATTTT. Protein: CASTHSKGTGVAGAPGDTQYF.

The chain carries TRBV11-2 and TRBJ1-6; D ambiguous. The CDR3 spans 13 residues. The V gene's germline CDR1 is SGHAT and CDR2 FQNNGV. Trimming left V 3 bases short and J 7 bases short, with 7 bases between. The CDR3 nucleotides read TGTGCCAGCAGCTTCAACAGCAATTCACCCCTCCACTTT. Residues: CASSFNSNSPLHF. Full variable domain (remainder filled in from reference TRBV11-2 and TRBJ1-6): EAGVAQSPRYKIIEKRQSVAFWCNPISGHATLYWYQQILGQGPKLLIQFQNNGVVDDSQLPKDRFSAERLKGVDSTLKIQPAKLEDSAVYLCASSFNSNSPLHFGNGTRLTVT.

This rearrangement joins TRBV27 to TRBJ2-3; 9 nucleotides align to TRBD1. The CDR3 consists of 15 residues. Trimming removed 5 bases from V and 5 bases from J; junction bases left unmatched: 8. CDR1 and CDR2 from the germline V gene are MNHEY and SMNVEV (reference sequence). The CDR3 coding sequence is TGTGCCAGCAGTCCTTGGACAGGGGTTAAAGATACGCAGTATTTT. This gives the protein CASSPWTGVKDTQYF.

CDR3 sequence reads: CASTGTEGLFF. CDR3 in DNA: TGCGCCAGCACCGGGACCGAGGGACTGTTTTTT. The V gene is TRBV23-1, the J gene TRBJ1-4; D is possibly TRBD1 (5 bases). TRBV23-1 is assigned to the ORF class and has an uncertain function. The length of the CDR3 is 11 residues. V was shortened by 7 bases and J by 13 bases, with 13 bases between the two germline ends.

The chain joins TRBV5-1 to TRBJ1-1; 8 bases match TRBD1. CDR3 length: 14 residues. V dropped 0 bases and J dropped 4; count of bases not matched to a gene: 2. Germline CDR1 SGHRS, CDR2 YFSETQ. The CDR3 DNA is TGCGCCAGCAGCTTGGGACAGGGGTTCACTGAAGCTTTCTTT. Translating gives CASSLGQGFTEAFF. The full variable domain, in which reference TRBV5-1 and TRBJ1-1 provide the parts outside the CDR3, is KAGVTQTPRYLIKTRGQQVTLSCSPISGHRSVSWYQQTPGQGLQFLFEYFSETQRNKGNFPGRFSGRQFSNSRSEMNVSTLELGDSALYLCASSLGQGFTEAFFGQGTRLTVV.

The chain uses TRBV7-9 and TRBJ2-5, with D perhaps matching TRBD2 (5 bases). V dropped 4 bases and J dropped 4 bases, with 22 bases sitting between them. CDR1 is SEHNR, CDR2 FQNEAQ, per germline (reference sequence). The CDR3 is 17 residues long. The CDR3 loop is CASSSPSPGRAPETQYF. In DNA, the CDR3 is TGTGCCAGCAGCTCCCCGTCCCCGGGAAGGGCCCCAGAGACCCAGTACTTC.

This clone was observed a few times. The chain has TRBV11-2 and TRBJ2-1; the match to TRBD2 covers 7 bases. CDR1 SGHAT and CDR2 FQNNGV come from the germline V gene. This CDR3 region has 15 residues. J gave up 9 bases and V 6 bases, and 14 bases lay outside the gene matches. The CDR3 bases are TGTGCCAGCAGTGGCGTCGCGGGAGCTCAAGGTGAGCAGTTCTTC. Residues: CASSGVAGAQGEQFF. The full variable domain, with the rest looked up from reference TRBV11-2 and TRBJ2-1, is EAGVAQSPRYKIIEKRQSVAFWCNPISGHATLYWYQQILGQGPKLLIQFQNNGVVDDSQLPKDRFSAERLKGVDSTLKIQPAKLEDSAVYLCASSGVAGAQGEQFFGPGTRLTVL.

This chain connects TRBV30 to TRBJ1-1; TRBD1 agrees at 8 bases. Germline CDR1 and CDR2: GTSNPN and SVGIG (reference sequence). The V segment lost 3 bases and the J segment 5 bases; nucleotides outside the gene matches: 5. This CDR3 has 13 residues. CDR3 in DNA: TGTGCCTGGAGGGACAGGGCGGGAACTGAAGCTTTCTTT. Encoded protein: CAWRDRAGTEAFF.